These T cell receptor beta chains were read from a single sample in a study of T cell repertoires in cytomegalovirus infection. For these TCRs, the target antigens are not known. MiXCR was run by TCRdb on the reads, yielding one entry per CDR3 protein. The repertoire holds about 830,000 distinct CDR3 sequences, 30% to 35% seen once, with under 15% in the top ten. The sequences come from cultured CD8+ T cells from PBMCs, collected from culture after CMV antigen stimulation. The receptors stem from a human donor in good health (CMV status not recorded). Some clones in this sample may be carry-over from other donors' samples. CDR3s include the opening cysteine and the closing phenylalanine or tryptophan. The size of a clone is reported for some rows only, either as once, few or many, or as a class for expanded clones.

abundance: -; v_gene: TRBV6-2/TRBV6-3; j_gene: TRBJ1-1; CDR3aa: CASSYYVPGTGEEAFF
abundance: -; v_gene: TRBV11-2; j_gene: TRBJ2-7; CDR3aa: CASSPELARDEQYF
abundance: many; v_gene: TRBV7-2; j_gene: TRBJ1-1; CDR3aa: CASSLVSLDRAPNTEAFF
abundance: few; v_gene: TRBV7-9; j_gene: TRBJ2-1; CDR3aa: CASKGGTGRYNEQFF
abundance: -; v_gene: TRBV19; j_gene: TRBJ1-2; CDR3aa: CASTPDWIEGYTF
abundance: -; v_gene: TRBV25-1; j_gene: TRBJ2-1; CDR3aa: CASSEFSSGALNEQFF
abundance: -; v_gene: TRBV25-1; j_gene: TRBJ2-2; CDR3aa: CASRWAGELFF
abundance: -; v_gene: TRBV20-1; j_gene: TRBJ2-1; CDR3aa: CSALEEDYNEQFF
abundance: few; v_gene: TRBV4-3; j_gene: TRBJ2-2; CDR3aa: CASSQAGQGRSGELFF
abundance: few; v_gene: TRBV5-1; j_gene: TRBJ1-2; CDR3aa: CASSYQTVNYGYTF
abundance: few; v_gene: TRBV27; j_gene: TRBJ2-1; CDR3aa: CASSLAGGSGSEQFF
abundance: -; v_gene: TRBV6-1; j_gene: TRBJ2-5; CDR3aa: CASSKGQGPETQYF
abundance: -; v_gene: TRBV12-3/TRBV12-4; j_gene: TRBJ2-1; CDR3aa: CASRTGRSVDEQFF
abundance: -; v_gene: TRBV5-3; j_gene: TRBJ1-4; CDR3aa: CASSLAQGNEKLFF
abundance: many; v_gene: TRBV7-9; j_gene: TRBJ2-1; CDR3aa: CASSLVGGRNEQFF
abundance: few; v_gene: TRBV7-6; j_gene: TRBJ2-3; CDR3aa: CASSLPGSSTDTQYF
abundance: -; v_gene: TRBV7-9; j_gene: TRBJ2-7; CDR3aa: CASSPGGNEQYF
abundance: -; v_gene: TRBV4-3; j_gene: TRBJ2-3; CDR3aa: CASSQDGAGSFGVGQPSTDTQYF
abundance: -; v_gene: TRBV18; j_gene: TRBJ1-6; CDR3aa: CASLPERGDSPLHF
abundance: -; v_gene: TRBV28; j_gene: TRBJ2-5; CDR3aa: CASSRGGGTQYF
abundance: few; v_gene: TRBV18; j_gene: TRBJ1-4; CDR3aa: CASSHPQGEAEKLFF
abundance: -; v_gene: TRBV7-4; j_gene: TRBJ2-3; CDR3aa: CASRYRGGEDTQYF